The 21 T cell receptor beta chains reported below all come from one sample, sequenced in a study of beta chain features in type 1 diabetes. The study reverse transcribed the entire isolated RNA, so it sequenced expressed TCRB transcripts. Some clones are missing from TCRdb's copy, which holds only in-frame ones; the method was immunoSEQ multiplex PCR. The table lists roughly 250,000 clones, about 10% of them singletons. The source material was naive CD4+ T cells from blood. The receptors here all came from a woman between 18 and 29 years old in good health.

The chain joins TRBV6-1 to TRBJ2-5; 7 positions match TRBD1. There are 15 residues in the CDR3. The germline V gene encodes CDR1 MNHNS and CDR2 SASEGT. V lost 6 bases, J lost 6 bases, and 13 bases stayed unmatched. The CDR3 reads CASSLRQGLGKTQYF. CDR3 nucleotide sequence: TGTGCCAGCAGCCTTAGACAGGGCCTTGGGAAGACCCAGTACTTC.

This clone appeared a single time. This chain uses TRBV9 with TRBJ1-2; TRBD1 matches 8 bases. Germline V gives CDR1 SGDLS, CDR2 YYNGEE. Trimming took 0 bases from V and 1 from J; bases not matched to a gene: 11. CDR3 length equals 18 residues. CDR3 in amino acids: CASSVAPFETGDNYGYTF. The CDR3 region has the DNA TGTGCCAGCAGCGTAGCCCCGTTTGAGACAGGGGATAACTATGGCTACACCTTC.

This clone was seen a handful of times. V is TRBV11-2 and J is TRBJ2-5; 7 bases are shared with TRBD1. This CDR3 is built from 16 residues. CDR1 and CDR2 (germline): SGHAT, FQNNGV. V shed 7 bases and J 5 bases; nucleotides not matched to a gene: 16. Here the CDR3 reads CASNKGGRRRQETQYF. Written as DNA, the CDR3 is TGTGCCAGCAACAAAGGGGGCAGGCGACGCCAGGAGACCCAGTACTTC.

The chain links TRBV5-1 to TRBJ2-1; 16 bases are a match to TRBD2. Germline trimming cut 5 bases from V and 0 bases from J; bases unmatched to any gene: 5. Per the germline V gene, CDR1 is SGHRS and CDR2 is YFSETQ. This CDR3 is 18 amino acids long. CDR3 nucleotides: TGCGCCAGCAGGGAGGGACTAGCGGGAGGGAGCTCCTACAATGAGCAGTTCTTC. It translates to CASREGLAGGSSYNEQFF.

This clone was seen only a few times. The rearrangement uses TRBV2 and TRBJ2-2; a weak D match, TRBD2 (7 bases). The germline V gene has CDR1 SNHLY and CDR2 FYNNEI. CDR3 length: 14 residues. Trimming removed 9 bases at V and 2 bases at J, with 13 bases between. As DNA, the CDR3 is TGTGCCAGGGCGAGGGGGGGCAACACCGGGGAGCTGTTTTTT. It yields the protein CARARGGNTGELFF. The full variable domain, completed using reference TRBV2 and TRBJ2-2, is EPEVTQTPSHQVTQMGQEVILRCVPISNHLYFYWYRQILGQKVEFLVSFYNNEISEKSEIFDDQFSVERPDGSNFTLKIRSTKLEDSAMYFCARARGGNTGELFFGEGSRLTVL.

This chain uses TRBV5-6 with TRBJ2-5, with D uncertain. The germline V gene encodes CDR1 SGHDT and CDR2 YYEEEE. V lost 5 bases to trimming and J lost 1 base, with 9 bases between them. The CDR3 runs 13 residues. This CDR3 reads CASRRRSQETQYF. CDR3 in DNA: TGTGCCAGCAGACGACGGAGCCAAGAGACCCAGTACTTC.

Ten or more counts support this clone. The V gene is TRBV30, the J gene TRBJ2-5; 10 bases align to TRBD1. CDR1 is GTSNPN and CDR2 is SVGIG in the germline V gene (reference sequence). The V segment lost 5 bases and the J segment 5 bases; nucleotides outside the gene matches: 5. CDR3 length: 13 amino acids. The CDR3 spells CAWGQGGRETQYF. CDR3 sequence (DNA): TGTGCCTGGGGACAGGGGGGACGGGAGACCCAGTACTTC.

CDR3 sequence: CASSQTGADGYTF. CDR3 DNA sequence: TGCGCCAGCAGCCAAACAGGGGCGGATGGCTACACCTTC. J is TRBJ1-2 and V is TRBV4-1; 7 nucleotides agree with TRBD1. Germline loops: CDR1 MGHRA, CDR2 YSYEKL. The CDR3 sequence is 13 residues long. After removal of 2 bases from V and 6 bases from J, the junction contained 3 bases not matched to a gene.

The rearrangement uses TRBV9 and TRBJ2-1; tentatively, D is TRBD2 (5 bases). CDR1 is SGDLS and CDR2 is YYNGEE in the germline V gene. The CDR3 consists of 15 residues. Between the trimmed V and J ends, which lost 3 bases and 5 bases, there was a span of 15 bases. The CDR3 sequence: CASSAAGIINNEQFF. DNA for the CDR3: TGTGCCAGCAGCGCAGCCGGGATAATCAACAATGAGCAGTTCTTC.

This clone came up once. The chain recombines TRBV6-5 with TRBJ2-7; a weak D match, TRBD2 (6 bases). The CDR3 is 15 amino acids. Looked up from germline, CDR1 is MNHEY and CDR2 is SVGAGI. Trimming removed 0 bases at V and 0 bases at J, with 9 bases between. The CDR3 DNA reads TGTGCCAGCAGTTACTCCCGGACTACCTCCTACGAGCAGTACTTC. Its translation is CASSYSRTTSYEQYF.

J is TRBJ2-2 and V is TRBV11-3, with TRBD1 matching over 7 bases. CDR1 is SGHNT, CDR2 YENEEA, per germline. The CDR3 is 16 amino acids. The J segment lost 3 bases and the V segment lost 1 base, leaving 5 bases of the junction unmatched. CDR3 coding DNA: TGTGCCAGCAGCTTAGGAGTGACAGGGTACACCGGGGAGCTGTTTTTT. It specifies CASSLGVTGYTGELFF.

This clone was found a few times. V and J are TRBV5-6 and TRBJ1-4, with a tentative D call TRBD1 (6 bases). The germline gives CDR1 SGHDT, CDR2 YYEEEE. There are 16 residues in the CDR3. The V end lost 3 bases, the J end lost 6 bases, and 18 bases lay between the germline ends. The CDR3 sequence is CASSWLNRKGDEKLFF. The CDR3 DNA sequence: TGTGCCAGCAGCTGGCTCAACAGAAAGGGGGATGAAAAACTGTTTTTT.

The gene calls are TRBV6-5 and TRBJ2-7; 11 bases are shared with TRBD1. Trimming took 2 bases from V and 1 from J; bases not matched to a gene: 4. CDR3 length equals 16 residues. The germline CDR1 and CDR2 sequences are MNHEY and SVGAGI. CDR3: CASSYRGQGVSYEQYF. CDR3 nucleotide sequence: TGTGCCAGCAGTTACCGGGGACAGGGGGTATCCTACGAGCAGTACTTC.

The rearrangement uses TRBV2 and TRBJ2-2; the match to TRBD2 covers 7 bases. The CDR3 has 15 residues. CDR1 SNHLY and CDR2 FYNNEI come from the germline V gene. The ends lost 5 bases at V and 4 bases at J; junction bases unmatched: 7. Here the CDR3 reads CASSLRDYGTGELFF. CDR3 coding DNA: TGTGCCAGCAGTCTCCGGGACTACGGCACCGGGGAGCTGTTTTTT.

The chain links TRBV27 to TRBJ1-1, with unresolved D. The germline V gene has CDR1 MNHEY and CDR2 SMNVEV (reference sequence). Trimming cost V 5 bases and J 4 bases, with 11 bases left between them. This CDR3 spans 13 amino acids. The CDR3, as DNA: TGTGCCAGCAGTCTCCGGGAGGGCACTGAAGCTTTCTTT. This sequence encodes CASSLREGTEAFF.

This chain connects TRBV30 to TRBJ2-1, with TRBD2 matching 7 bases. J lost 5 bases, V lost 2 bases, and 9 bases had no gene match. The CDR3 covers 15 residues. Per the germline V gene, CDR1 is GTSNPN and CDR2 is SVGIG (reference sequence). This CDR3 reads CAWSSLREFNNEQFF. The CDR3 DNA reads TGTGCCTGGAGTTCTTTGCGGGAGTTCAACAATGAGCAGTTCTTC.

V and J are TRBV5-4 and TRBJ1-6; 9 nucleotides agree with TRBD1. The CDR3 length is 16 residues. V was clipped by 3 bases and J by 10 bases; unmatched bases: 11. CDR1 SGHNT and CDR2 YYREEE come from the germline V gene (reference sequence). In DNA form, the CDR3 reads TGTGCCAGCAGCTCTCCGGGACAGGGCGTCTACTCACCCCTCCACTTT. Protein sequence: CASSSPGQGVYSPLHF.

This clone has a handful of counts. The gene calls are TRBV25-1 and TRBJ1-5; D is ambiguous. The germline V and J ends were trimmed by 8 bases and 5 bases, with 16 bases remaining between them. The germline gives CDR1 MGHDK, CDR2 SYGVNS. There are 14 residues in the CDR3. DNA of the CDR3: TGTGCCAGCCGGGATTGGGGAAACGATCAGCCCCAGCATTTT. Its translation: CASRDWGNDQPQHF.

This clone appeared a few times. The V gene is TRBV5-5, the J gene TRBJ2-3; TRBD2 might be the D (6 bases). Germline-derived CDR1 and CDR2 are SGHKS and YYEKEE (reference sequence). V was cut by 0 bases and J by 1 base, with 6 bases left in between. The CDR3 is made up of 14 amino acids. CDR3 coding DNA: TGTGCCAGCAGCTTGGGCGGGGGCACAGATACGCAGTATTTT. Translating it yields CASSLGGGTDTQYF. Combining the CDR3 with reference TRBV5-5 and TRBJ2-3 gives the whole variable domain DAGVTQSPTHLIKTRGQQVTLRCSPISGHKSVSWYQQVLGQGPQFIFQYYEKEERGRGNFPDRFSARQFPNYSSELNVNALLLGDSALYLCASSLGGGTDTQYFGPGTRLTVL.

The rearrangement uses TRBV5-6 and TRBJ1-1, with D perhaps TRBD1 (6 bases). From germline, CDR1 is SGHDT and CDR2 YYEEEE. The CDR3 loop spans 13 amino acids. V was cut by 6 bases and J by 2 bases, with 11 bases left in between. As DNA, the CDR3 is TGTGCCAGCAACAACAGGGTTAACACTGAAGCTTTCTTT. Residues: CASNNRVNTEAFF.

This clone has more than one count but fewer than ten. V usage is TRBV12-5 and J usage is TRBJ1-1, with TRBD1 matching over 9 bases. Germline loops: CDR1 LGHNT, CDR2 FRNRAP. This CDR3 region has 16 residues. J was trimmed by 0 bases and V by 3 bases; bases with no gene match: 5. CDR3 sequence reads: CASGFRGDRVNTEAFF. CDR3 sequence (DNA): TGTGCTAGTGGTTTTAGGGGGGACAGGGTGAACACTGAAGCTTTCTTT.